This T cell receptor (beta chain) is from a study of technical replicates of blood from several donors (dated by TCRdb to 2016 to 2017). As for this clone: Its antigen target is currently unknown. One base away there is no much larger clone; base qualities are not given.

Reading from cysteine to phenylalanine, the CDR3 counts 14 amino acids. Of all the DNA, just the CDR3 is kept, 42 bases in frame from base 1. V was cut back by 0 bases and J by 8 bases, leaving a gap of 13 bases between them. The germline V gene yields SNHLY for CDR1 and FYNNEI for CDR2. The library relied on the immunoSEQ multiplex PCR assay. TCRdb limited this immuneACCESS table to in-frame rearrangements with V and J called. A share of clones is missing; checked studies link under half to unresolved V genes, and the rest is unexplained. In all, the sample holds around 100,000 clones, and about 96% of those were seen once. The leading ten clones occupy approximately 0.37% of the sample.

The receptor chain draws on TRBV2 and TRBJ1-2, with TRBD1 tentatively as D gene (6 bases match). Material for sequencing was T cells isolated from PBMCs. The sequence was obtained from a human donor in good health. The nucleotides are TGTGCCAGCAGTGAAGCCGGGGGGCTGGAGGGCTACACCTTC. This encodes CASSEAGGLEGYTF. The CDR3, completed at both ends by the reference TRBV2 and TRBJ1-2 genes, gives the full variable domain EPEVTQTPSHQVTQMGQEVILRCVPISNHLYFYWYRQILGQKVEFLVSFYNNEISEKSEIFDDQFSVERPDGSNFTLKIRSTKLEDSAMYFCASSEAGGLEGYTFGSGTRLTVV.